This T cell receptor beta chain was captured in a study of blood T cells in healthy people across ages. The study, taken as a whole, reports: Naive CD4+ cell counts and diversity both ran higher in long-lived than in aged donors.

This clonotype occurred a few times. Antigen: not known. Next came a second PCR, run for about 7 to 12 cycles, which used a sample-barcoded 5' primer along with a J-beta primer mix. TCRdb re-derived calls from the 5' RACE reads in MiXCR, one entry per CDR3 protein. The sample has under 1 million distinct CDR3 sequences, approximately 44% seen once. Germline values: CDR1 SGHAT, CDR2 FQDESV (reference sequence). The CDR3 is made up of 21 amino acids. The V and J ends lost 5 bases and 0 bases, in that order; junction bases with no gene match: 18. The chain has TRBV11-1 and TRBJ2-6, with 8 bases fitting TRBD1. This TCR was recovered from a man aged 55 to 69 in good health. Sequenced input: blood. The CDR3 nucleotides read TGTGCCAGCAGCCAAACAACCGAGAAAGACGGACAGGGCTCTGGGGCCAACGTCCTGACTTTC. Translated, it gives CASSQTTEKDGQGSGANVLTF.